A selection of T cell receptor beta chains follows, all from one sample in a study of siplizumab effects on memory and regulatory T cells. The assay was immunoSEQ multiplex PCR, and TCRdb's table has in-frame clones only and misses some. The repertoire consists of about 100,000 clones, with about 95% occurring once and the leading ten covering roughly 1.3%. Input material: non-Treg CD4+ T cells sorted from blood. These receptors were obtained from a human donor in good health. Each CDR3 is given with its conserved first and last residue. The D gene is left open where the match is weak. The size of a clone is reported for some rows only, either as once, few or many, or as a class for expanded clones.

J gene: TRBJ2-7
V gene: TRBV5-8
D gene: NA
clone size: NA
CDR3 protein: CASSLNYEQYF
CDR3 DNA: TGTGCCAGCAGCTTGAACTACGAGCAGTACTTC

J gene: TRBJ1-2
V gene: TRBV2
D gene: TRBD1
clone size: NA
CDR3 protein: CASNMGQGSGYTF
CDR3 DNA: TGTGCCAGCAATATGGGACAGGGAAGTGGCTACACCTTC

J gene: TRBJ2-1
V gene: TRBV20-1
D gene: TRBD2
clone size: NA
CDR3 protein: CSAKTSGEQFF
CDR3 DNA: TGCAGTGCTAAAACTAGCGGAGAGCAGTTCTTC

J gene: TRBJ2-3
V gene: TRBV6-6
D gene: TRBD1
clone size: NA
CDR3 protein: CASSYPDRGTDTQYF
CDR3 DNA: TGTGCCAGCAGTTACCCGGACAGGGGAACAGATACGCAGTATTTT

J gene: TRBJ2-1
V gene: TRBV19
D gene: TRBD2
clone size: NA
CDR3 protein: CASSTSGRNNEQFF
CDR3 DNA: TGTGCCAGTAGTACTAGCGGGAGGAATAATGAGCAGTTCTTC

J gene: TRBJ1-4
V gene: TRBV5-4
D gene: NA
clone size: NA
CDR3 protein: CASSSPAQPEKLFF
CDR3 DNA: TGTGCCAGCAGCTCCCCGGCTCAGCCGGAAAAACTGTTTTTT

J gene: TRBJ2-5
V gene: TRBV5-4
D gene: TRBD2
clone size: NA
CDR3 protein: CASSLGASGVKETQYF
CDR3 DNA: TGTGCCAGCAGCTTGGGGGCTAGCGGAGTTAAAGAGACCCAGTACTTC

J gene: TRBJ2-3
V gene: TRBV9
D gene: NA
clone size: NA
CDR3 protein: CASSPQTGVRDTQYF
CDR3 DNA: TGTGCCAGCAGCCCCCAGACTGGGGTTAGAGATACGCAGTATTTT

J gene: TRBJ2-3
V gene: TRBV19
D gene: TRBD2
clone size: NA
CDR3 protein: CASSIGGRAVLTDTQYF
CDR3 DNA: TGTGCCAGTAGTATCGGCGGGAGGGCCGTACTGACAGATACGCAGTATTTT

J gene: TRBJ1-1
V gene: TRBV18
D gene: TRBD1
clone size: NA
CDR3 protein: CASSPIRTGGAGVHTEAFF
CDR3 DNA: TGTGCCAGCTCACCCATTAGGACAGGGGGCGCCGGGGTCCACACTGAAGCTTTCTTT

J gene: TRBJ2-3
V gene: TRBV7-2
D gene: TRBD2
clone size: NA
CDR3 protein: CASSLRGSDTDTQYF
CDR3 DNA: TGTGCCAGCAGCTTACGCGGGAGCGACACAGATACGCAGTATTTT

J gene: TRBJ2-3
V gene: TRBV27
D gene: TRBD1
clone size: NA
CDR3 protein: CASSVTGGWTQYF
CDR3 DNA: TGTGCCAGCAGTGTAACAGGGGGCTGGACGCAGTATTTT

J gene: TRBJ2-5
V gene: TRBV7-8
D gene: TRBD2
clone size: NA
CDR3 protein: CASSYLAGGTETQYF
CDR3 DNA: TGTGCCAGCAGCTATCTAGCGGGAGGGACAGAGACCCAGTACTTC

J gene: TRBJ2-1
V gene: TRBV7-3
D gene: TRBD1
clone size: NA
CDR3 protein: CASSQGQGREQFF
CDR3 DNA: TGTGCCAGCAGCCAGGGACAGGGTAGGGAGCAGTTCTTC

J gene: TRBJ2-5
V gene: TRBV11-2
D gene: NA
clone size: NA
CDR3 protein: CASSLDHGSQETQYF
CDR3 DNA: TGTGCCAGCAGCTTAGATCACGGCAGCCAAGAGACCCAGTACTTC

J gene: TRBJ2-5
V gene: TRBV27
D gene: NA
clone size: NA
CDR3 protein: CASSLKVWETQYF
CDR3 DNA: TGTGCCAGCAGTTTAAAGGTCTGGGAGACCCAGTACTTC

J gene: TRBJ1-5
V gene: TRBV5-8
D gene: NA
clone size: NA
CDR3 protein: CASSLILRPDQPQHF
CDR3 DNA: TGTGCCAGCAGCTTGATACTTCGGCCTGATCAGCCCCAGCATTTT

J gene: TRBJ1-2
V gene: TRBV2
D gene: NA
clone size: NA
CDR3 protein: CASVLDGGYTF
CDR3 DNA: TGTGCCAGTGTCCTTGACGGGGGCTACACCTTC

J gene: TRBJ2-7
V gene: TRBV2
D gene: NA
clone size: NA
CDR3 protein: CASRTDASSYEQYF
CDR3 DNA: TGTGCCAGCAGAACGGACGCGAGCTCCTACGAGCAGTACTTC

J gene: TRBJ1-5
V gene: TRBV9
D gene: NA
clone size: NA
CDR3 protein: CASSVGDGRNQPQHF
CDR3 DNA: TGTGCCAGCAGCGTAGGAGACGGCCGTAATCAGCCCCAGCATTTT

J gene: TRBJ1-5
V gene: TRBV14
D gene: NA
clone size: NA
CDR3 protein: CASSQVRQGVSNQPQHF
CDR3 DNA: TGTGCCAGCAGCCAAGTTAGGCAGGGTGTAAGCAATCAGCCCCAGCATTTT

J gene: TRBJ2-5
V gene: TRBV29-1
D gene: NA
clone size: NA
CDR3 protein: CSVDGLGEETQYF
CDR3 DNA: TGCAGCGTTGATGGGCTAGGGGAAGAGACCCAGTACTTC

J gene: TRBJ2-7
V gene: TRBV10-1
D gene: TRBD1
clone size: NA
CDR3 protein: CASTGPGGSYEQYF
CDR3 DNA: TGCGCCAGCACCGGACCAGGGGGCTCCTACGAGCAGTACTTC

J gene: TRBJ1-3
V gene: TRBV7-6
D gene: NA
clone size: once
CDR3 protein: CASSLAGPSGSTIYF
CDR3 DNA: TGTGCCAGCAGCTTAGCGGGACCCTCGGGGAGCACCATATATTTT

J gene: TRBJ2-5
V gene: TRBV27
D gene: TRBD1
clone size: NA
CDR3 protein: CASSSMGSGTGGAFQETQYF
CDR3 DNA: TGTGCCAGCAGTTCAATGGGCTCCGGGACAGGGGGCGCGTTTCAGGAGACCCAGTACTTC

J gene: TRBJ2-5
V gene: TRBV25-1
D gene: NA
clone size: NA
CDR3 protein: CASSDGAQETQYF
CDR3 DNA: TGTGCCAGCTCAGACGGTGCCCAAGAGACCCAGTACTTC

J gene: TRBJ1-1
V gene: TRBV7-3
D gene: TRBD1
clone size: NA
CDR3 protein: CASSLGQGETEAFF
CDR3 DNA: TGTGCCAGCAGCTTAGGGCAGGGGGAGACTGAAGCTTTCTTT

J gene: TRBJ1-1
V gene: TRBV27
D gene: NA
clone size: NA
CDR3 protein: CASSPRAGNTEAFF
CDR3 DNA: TGTGCCAGCAGTCCTAGGGCGGGGAACACTGAAGCTTTCTTT

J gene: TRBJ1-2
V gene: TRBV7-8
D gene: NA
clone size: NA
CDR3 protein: CASSPNSGVFYGYTF
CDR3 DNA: TGTGCCAGCAGCCCCAACTCGGGGGTCTTCTATGGCTACACCTTC

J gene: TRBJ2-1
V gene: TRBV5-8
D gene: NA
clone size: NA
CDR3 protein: CASSLIAVPYNEQFF
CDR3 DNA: TGTGCCAGCAGCTTGATAGCGGTTCCTTACAATGAGCAGTTCTTC

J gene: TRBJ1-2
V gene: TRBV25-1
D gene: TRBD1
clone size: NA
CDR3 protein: CASSEPGQGGNYGYTF
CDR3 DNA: TGTGCCAGCAGTGAACCCGGACAGGGGGGTAACTATGGCTACACCTTC

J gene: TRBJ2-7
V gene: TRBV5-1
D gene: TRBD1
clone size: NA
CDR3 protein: CASSSGTGVYEQYF
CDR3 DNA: TGCGCCAGCAGCTCCGGGACAGGGGTCTACGAGCAGTACTTC

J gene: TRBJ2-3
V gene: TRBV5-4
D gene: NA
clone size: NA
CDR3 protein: CASSLVLGRDTQYF
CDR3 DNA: TGTGCCAGCAGCTTGGTGCTGGGGAGAGATACGCAGTATTTT

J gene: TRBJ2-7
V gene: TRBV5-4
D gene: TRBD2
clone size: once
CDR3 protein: CASSPVGLGRDEQYF
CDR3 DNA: TGTGCCAGCAGTCCGGTCGGACTGGGGAGGGACGAGCAGTACTTC

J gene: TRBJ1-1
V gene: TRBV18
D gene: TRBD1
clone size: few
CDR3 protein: CASSPPTGVPGTEAFF
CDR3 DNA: TGTGCCAGCTCACCACCGACAGGGGTACCGGGGACTGAAGCTTTCTTT

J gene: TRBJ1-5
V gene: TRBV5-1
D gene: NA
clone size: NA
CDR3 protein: CASSLSGISNQPQHF
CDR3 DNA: TGCGCCAGCAGCTTGTCAGGGATTAGCAATCAGCCCCAGCATTTT

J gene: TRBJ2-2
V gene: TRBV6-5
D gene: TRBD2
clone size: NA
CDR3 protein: CASSLGLAGVAGELFF
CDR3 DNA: TGTGCCAGCAGTTTAGGACTAGCGGGAGTTGCCGGGGAGCTGTTTTTT

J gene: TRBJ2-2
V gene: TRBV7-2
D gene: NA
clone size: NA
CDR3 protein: CASSRRLARSGELFF
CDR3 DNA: TGTGCCAGCAGCCGCCGCTTAGCGAGGTCCGGGGAGCTGTTTTTT

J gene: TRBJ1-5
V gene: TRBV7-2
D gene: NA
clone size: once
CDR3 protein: CASSLEGPNSNQPQHF
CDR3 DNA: TGTGCCAGCAGCTTAGAAGGGCCGAATAGCAATCAGCCCCAGCATTTT

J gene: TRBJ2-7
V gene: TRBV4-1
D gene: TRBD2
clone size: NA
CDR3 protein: CASSQDLNSGRRPKYYEQYF
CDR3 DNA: TGCGCCAGCAGCCAAGATTTGAACAGCGGGAGGCGTCCCAAATACTACGAGCAGTACTTC

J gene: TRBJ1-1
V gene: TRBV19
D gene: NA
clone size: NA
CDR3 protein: CASSNLGAGAFF
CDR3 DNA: TGTGCCAGTAGCAACCTCGGGGCTGGAGCTTTCTTT

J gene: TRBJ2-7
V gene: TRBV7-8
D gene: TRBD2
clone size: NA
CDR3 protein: CASSPLTSGRANVGYEQYF
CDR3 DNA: TGTGCCAGCAGCCCCCTGACTAGCGGGAGGGCCAATGTCGGGTACGAGCAGTACTTC

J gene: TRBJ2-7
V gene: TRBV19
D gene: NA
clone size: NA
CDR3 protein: CASSRGPSGNEQYF
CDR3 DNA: TGTGCCAGTAGCAGGGGACCGAGTGGGAACGAGCAGTACTTC

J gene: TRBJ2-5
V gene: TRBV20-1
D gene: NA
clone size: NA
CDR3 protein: CSRSGQETQYF
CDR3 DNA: TGCAGCCGCAGCGGGCAAGAGACCCAGTACTTC

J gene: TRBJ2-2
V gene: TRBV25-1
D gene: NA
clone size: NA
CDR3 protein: CASSETLGGTGELFF
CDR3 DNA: TGTGCCAGCAGTGAGACTCTAGGGGGAACCGGGGAGCTGTTTTTT

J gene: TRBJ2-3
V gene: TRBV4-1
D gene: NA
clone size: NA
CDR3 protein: CASSLTGGTDTQYF
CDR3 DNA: TGCGCCAGCAGCCTGACGGGGGGCACAGATACGCAGTATTTT

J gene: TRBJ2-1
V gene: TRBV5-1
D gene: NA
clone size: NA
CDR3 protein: CASSPGERYGEQFF
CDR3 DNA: TGCGCCAGCAGCCCGGGGGAGAGGTACGGGGAGCAGTTCTTC

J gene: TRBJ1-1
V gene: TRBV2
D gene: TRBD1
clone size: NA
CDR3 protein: CASTGVANTEAFF
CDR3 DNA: TGTGCCAGTACAGGGGTGGCGAACACTGAAGCTTTCTTT

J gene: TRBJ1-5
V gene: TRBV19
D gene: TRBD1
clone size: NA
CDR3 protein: CASSMGQGHQPQHF
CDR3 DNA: TGTGCCAGTAGTATGGGACAGGGACATCAGCCCCAGCATTTT

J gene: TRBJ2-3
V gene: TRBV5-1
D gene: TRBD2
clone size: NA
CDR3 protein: CASSTEYGRKTDTQYF
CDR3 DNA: TGCGCCAGCAGCACCGAATACGGGAGGAAGACAGATACGCAGTATTTT